The 11 T cell receptor beta chains listed next were all sequenced from one sample in a study of blood T cells in healthy people across ages. It was with a sample-barcoded 5' primer and a J-beta primer mix that a second PCR of roughly 7 to 12 cycles was run. TCRdb reprocessed the 5' RACE reads via MiXCR and lists one record per CDR3 protein. The sample has 800,000 to 1,300,000 distinct CDR3 sequences, roughly a quarter seen once. These data were likewise used in another study, on T cells of mothers and their children.

The sequenced sample was blood. These receptors were taken from a girl between 2 and 10 years old in good health.

This chain links TRBV14 with TRBJ1-2; perhaps TRBD1 as D (5 bases). The V gene's germline CDR1 is SGHDN and CDR2 FVKESK. Trimming took 4 bases from V and 3 from J, leaving 12 bases between them. The CDR3 consists of 14 residues. CDR3 region: CASSPGTVYYGYTF. As DNA, the CDR3 is TGTGCCAGCAGCCCGGGGACGGTTTACTATGGCTACACCTTC.

The chain couples TRBV6-5 to TRBJ2-5, with D unclear. Germline V gives CDR1 MNHEY, CDR2 SVGAGI. Trimming took 0 bases from V and 4 from J, leaving 12 bases between them. The CDR3 has 15 residues. DNA of the CDR3: TGTGCCAGCAGTTACTCGATGCAGAAAACAGAGACCCAGTACTTC. It encodes CASSYSMQKTETQYF.

The chain recombines TRBV6-1 with TRBJ2-5, with unresolved D. The better agreement between TRBJ2-1 and the DNA end casts doubt on the J call. Germline lookup yields CDR1 MNHNS and CDR2 SASEGT. The CDR3 contains 15 residues. The CDR3 region has the DNA TGTGCCAGCAGTGAAGCGCTGCCAGTCCTTTGGGAGCAGTTCTTC. Its protein is CASSEALPVLWEQFF.

The gene calls are TRBV29-1 and TRBJ2-7; D gene ambiguous. V lost 4 bases and J 3 bases, leaving 16 bases between the germline ends. The CDR3 contains 14 residues. CDR1 is SQVTM, CDR2 ANQGSEA, per germline. The DNA of the CDR3 is TGCAGCGTTGTTTTATTATCCGGCGACTACGAGCAGTACTTC. Protein product: CSVVLLSGDYEQYF.

This rearrangement joins TRBV6-1 to TRBJ1-1; no firm D call. Trimming took 4 bases from V and 0 from J, leaving 9 bases between them. Germline V gene sequence: CDR1 MNHNS, CDR2 SASEGT. CDR3 length: 14 amino acids. The chain's CDR3 is CASSALLLNTEAFF. The CDR3 coding sequence is TGTGCCAGCAGTGCTCTTCTATTGAACACTGAAGCTTTCTTT.

The genes are TRBV4-2 and TRBJ2-1; the D is unclear. The V gene's germline CDR1 is LGHNA and CDR2 YNFKEQ. This CDR3 has 13 amino acids. Trimming stripped 0 bases from V and 9 bases from J, with 9 bases between. The CDR3 nucleotides are TGTGCCAGCAGCCAAGACCTTTATACTGAGCAGTTCTTC. The encoded protein is CASSQDLYTEQFF.

The chain combines TRBV25-1 with TRBJ1-1; D may be TRBD1 (5 bases). Trimming removed 8 bases from V and 11 bases from J, with 21 bases in between. The CDR3 is 13 residues long. Per germline, CDR1 MGHDK and CDR2 SYGVNS. CDR3 region: CASHPGTLGSAFF. The DNA of the CDR3 is TGTGCCAGCCATCCCGGGACTCTGGGCTCCGCTTTCTTT.

The J gene is TRBJ1-1, the V gene TRBV7-2; D is undetermined. The CDR3 extends over 14 amino acids. Deletions cut 3 bases from V and 5 bases from J, with 13 bases between. CDR1 and CDR2 (germline): SGHTA, FQGNSA. The CDR3 nucleotides are TGTGCCAGCAGCTTCACAGCGCTGGGTACTGAAGCTTTCTTT. This encodes CASSFTALGTEAFF.

This clonotype was seen a few times. The chain links TRBV20-1 to TRBJ2-1; D unclear. Germline loops: CDR1 DFQATT, CDR2 SNEGSKA (reference sequence). The ends were cut back, 3 bases at V and 5 bases at J, with 14 bases in the middle. This CDR3 region has 14 residues. The CDR3 reads CSASSEWGHNEQFF. CDR3 in DNA: TGCAGTGCTAGTTCCGAGTGGGGTCACAATGAGCAGTTCTTC.

This clonotype appeared a few times. The J gene is TRBJ1-1, the V gene TRBV3-1, with a weak D call TRBD1 (6 bases). There are 13 residues in the CDR3. V was pared by 5 bases and J by 3 bases, with 10 bases between. Germline CDR1 and CDR2: LGHDT and YNNKEL (reference sequence). CDR3 sequence: CASSKGGDTEAFF. In DNA form, the CDR3 reads TGTGCCAGCAGCAAAGGGGGGGACACTGAAGCTTTCTTT.

This chain connects TRBV7-9 to TRBJ1-3, with 7 nucleotides matching TRBD1. Germline V lookup: CDR1 SEHNR, CDR2 FQNEAQ (reference sequence). The CDR3 is 14 residues long. The V gene end was trimmed by 6 bases and the J gene end by 3 bases; junction bases not matched to a gene: 5. The CDR3 nucleotides read TGTGCCAGCAGGCCAACAGGGGATGGAAACACCATATATTTT. Its translation is CASRPTGDGNTIYF.